This record covers a single T cell receptor (beta chain). What it binds is unknown. The record originates from a study of T-cell memory formation after mild COVID-19. Germline lookup yields CDR1 MDHEN and CDR2 SYDVKM. V lost 6 bases and J lost 6; bases outside the gene matches: 15. This CDR3 is 17 amino acids long. General study findings and limits: Several responding clones turned up in pre-infection memory, indicating that cross-reactive memory may have taken part.

TCRdb ran MiXCR on the 5' RACE reads and lists one entry per CDR3 protein. Here the sample spans some 450,000 distinct CDR3 sequences, 18% being singletons. The receptor was derived from a man younger than 35 who had mild COVID-19 (a few samples of this study predate the infection). Cell type and time point are not known. Specimen: PBMCs or a T cell subset sorted from them (not recorded which). The chain recombines TRBV28 with TRBJ2-2, with 8 positions matching TRBD1. The CDR3 sequence is CASSRLGGTGLPGELFF. In DNA, the CDR3 is TGTGCCAGCAGCCGCTTGGGCGGGACAGGTCTCCCCGGGGAGCTGTTTTTT.